The clone carrying this TCR beta chain has ten or more counts. Transcripts of RNA were the source for amplifying TCR beta CDR3 regions. An initial RT-PCR round employing HTBI primers preceded a second-round multiplex PCR. TCRdb reanalysed the multiplex PCR reads using MiXCR and keeps one entry per CDR3 protein. The sample records around 1.1 million distinct CDR3 sequences, 35% to 45% being singletons. The data originate from a study of Graves' ophthalmopathy and Graves' hyperthyroidism. The receptor's source is an adult man with Graves' hyperthyroidism. The sequencing sample was made of peripheral blood or thyroid tissue (not recorded which).

This chain's CDR3 is CASSDSRGGGYTF. The CDR3 nucleotides are TGTGCCAGCAGTGACTCAAGGGGCGGTGGCTACACCTTC. This chain joins TRBV6-4 and TRBJ1-2, with D perhaps matching TRBD1 (5 bases). The germline V gene encodes CDR1 MRHNA and CDR2 SNTAGT. CDR3 size: 13 residues. V dropped 0 bases and J dropped 7 bases, with 9 bases sitting between them.